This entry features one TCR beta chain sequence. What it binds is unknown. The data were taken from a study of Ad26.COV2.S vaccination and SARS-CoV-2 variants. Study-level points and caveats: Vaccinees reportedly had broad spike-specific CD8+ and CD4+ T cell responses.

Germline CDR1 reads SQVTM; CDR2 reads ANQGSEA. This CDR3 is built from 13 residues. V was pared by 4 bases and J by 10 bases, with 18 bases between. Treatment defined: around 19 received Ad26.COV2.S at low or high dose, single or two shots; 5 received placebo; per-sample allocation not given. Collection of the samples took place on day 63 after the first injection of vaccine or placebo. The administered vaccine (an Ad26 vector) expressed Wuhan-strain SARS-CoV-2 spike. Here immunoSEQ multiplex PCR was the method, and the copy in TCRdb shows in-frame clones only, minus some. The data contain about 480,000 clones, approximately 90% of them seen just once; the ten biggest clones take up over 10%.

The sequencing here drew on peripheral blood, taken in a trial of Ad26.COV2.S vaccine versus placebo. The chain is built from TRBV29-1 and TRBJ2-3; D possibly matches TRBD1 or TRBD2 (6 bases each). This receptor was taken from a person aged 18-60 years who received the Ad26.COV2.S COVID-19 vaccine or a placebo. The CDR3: CSVVGGGIEAQYF. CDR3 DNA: TGCAGCGTTGTGGGGGGCGGCATCGAGGCGCAGTATTTT.